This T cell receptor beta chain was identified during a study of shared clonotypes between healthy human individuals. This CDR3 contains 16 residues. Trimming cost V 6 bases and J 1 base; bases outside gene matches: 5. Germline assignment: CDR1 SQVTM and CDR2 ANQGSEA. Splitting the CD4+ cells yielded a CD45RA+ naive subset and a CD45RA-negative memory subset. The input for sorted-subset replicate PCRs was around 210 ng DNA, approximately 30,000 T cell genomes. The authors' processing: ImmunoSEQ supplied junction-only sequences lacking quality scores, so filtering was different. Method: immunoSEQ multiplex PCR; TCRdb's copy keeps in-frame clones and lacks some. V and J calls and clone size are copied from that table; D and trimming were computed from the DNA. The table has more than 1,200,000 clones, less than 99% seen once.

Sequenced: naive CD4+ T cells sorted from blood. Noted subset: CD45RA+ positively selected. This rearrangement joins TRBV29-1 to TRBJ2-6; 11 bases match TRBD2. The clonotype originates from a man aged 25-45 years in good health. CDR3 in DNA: TGCAGCGTGAAGACTAGCGGGACATCTGGGGCCAACGTCCTGACTTTC. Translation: CSVKTSGTSGANVLTF.